This T cell receptor beta chain was recovered during a study of OX40 agonist ivuxolimab in advanced cancers. Study-wide context: Patients achieving partial responses numbered three: one hepatocellular carcinoma case and two cutaneous melanoma cases.

Assay used: immunoSEQ multiplex PCR; TCRdb lists only in-frame clones, some missing. The sample yields more than 50,000 clones, just over 90% seen once. A remark on this clone: Antigen: not known.

Findings and limits, study-wide: CD4+ and CD8+ blood T cells expanded clonally by week 6 at 0.1 to 3.0 mg/kg.

The clonotype originates from an adult with an advanced solid tumor such as melanoma, head and neck, liver or kidney cancer. This specimen consisted of CD4+ or CD8+ T cells sorted from blood, obtained in a trial of the OX40 agonist ivuxolimab.

In nucleotides, the CDR3 is TGCGCCAGCAGCCCAATGGGACTAGCGGGAGGTACAGATACGCAGTATTTT. Encoded protein: CASSPMGLAGGTDTQYF. The chain uses TRBV5-1 and TRBJ2-3; 15 nucleotides line up with TRBD2. Germline-derived CDR1 and CDR2 are SGHRS and YFSETQ. With V trimmed by 4 bases and J by 3 bases, 6 bases remained unmatched. The CDR3 has 17 residues. Combining the CDR3 with reference TRBV5-1 and TRBJ2-3 gives the whole variable domain KAGVTQTPRYLIKTRGQQVTLSCSPISGHRSVSWYQQTPGQGLQFLFEYFSETQRNKGNFPGRFSGRQFSNSRSEMNVSTLELGDSALYLCASSPMGLAGGTDTQYFGPGTRLTVL.